This TCR beta chain was sequenced for a study of blood T cell repertoires in COVID-19. Clones were sequenced by immunoSEQ multiplex PCR, and TCRdb holds only the in-frame ones, with some missing. The sample has 200,000 to 250,000 clones, 85% to 90% seen once. J lost 8 bases, V lost 3 bases, and 7 bases had no gene match. The germline V gene has CDR1 SGHNT and CDR2 YENEEA. The length of the CDR3 is 14 residues. This TCR was recovered from a woman aged 55-70 years with acute or convalescent COVID-19. The chain joins TRBV11-3 to TRBJ1-1; 9 nucleotides agree with TRBD1. Specimen: peripheral blood. For the CDR3, the DNA is TGTGCCAGCAGCTTTTCCCCCGGGACAGGGGAAGCTTTCTTT. Translating it yields CASSFSPGTGEAFF.